This is a list of T cell receptor beta chains from one sample in a study of cytomegalovirus exposure and HLA in healthy donors. Sequencing used immunoSEQ multiplex PCR; TCRdb keeps in-frame clones, though not all of them. The sample shows about 110,000 clones, around four fifths of them seen only once. The sequenced sample consisted of PBMCs. The receptor set was obtained from a young man in good health and CMV-seropositive. Both conserved end residues are part of each CDR3. Each record gives: J gene, clone size, D gene, V gene, CDR3 protein, CDR3 DNA. A D gene is named only where the DNA matches it firmly. Clone size is shown for a subset of rows, as once, few, many or a class of expanded clone.

J: TRBJ2-1
size: -
D: TRBD2
V: TRBV7-3
CDR3: CASSLLGGGDEQFF
DNA: TGTGCCAGCAGCTTACTTGGGGGGGGTGATGAGCAGTTCTTC

J: TRBJ1-1
size: -
D: -
V: TRBV10-1
CDR3: CASTDNLNTEAFF
DNA: TGCGCCAGCACCGACAATTTGAACACTGAAGCTTTCTTT

J: TRBJ1-1
size: -
D: TRBD1
V: TRBV9
CDR3: CASSVGAGDRGDTEAFF
DNA: TGTGCCAGCAGCGTCGGAGCCGGGGACAGGGGGGACACTGAAGCTTTCTTT

J: TRBJ2-7
size: few
D: -
V: TRBV23-1
CDR3: CAPRGTSTYEQYF
DNA: TGCGCCCCCAGGGGTACCAGTACCTACGAGCAGTACTTC

J: TRBJ2-7
size: -
D: -
V: TRBV7-9
CDR3: CSSSPDSTHEQYF
DNA: TGTTCCAGCAGCCCGGACAGTACCCACGAGCAGTACTTC

J: TRBJ2-1
size: -
D: -
V: TRBV7-9
CDR3: CASSFRVPSYNEQFF
DNA: TGTGCCAGCAGCTTCCGGGTTCCCTCCTACAATGAGCAGTTCTTC

J: TRBJ2-1
size: -
D: -
V: TRBV28
CDR3: CASSLPYTEQFF
DNA: TGTGCCAGCAGTTTACCATACACCGAGCAGTTCTTC

J: TRBJ1-5
size: -
D: TRBD1
V: TRBV4-1
CDR3: CASSQDRGQPQHF
DNA: TGCGCCAGCAGCCAGGACAGGGGCCAGCCCCAGCATTTT

J: TRBJ2-7
size: -
D: -
V: TRBV19
CDR3: CATTGLGGEQYF
DNA: TGTGCCACCACAGGGTTAGGGGGCGAGCAGTACTTC

J: TRBJ2-5
size: -
D: -
V: TRBV7-9
CDR3: CASRVRDQETQYF
DNA: TGTGCCAGCAGGGTCAGGGACCAAGAGACCCAGTACTTC

J: TRBJ2-1
size: -
D: TRBD2
V: TRBV14
CDR3: CASQRRGGQHYEQFF
DNA: TGTGCCAGCCAGAGGCGGGGGGGCCAACATTATGAGCAGTTCTTC

J: TRBJ2-5
size: -
D: TRBD2
V: TRBV4-2
CDR3: CASSPHSSGGLGETQYF
DNA: TGTGCCAGCAGCCCGCACTCTAGCGGGGGGCTGGGGGAGACCCAGTACTTC

J: TRBJ2-5
size: -
D: -
V: TRBV4-3
CDR3: CASSQDLHRLETQYF
DNA: TGCGCCAGCAGCCAAGATCTGCACAGGCTAGAGACCCAGTACTTC

J: TRBJ2-3
size: -
D: -
V: TRBV15
CDR3: CATSRDPRISTDTQYF
DNA: TGTGCCACCAGCAGAGATCCGAGGATAAGCACAGATACGCAGTATTTT

J: TRBJ1-4
size: -
D: TRBD1
V: TRBV10-3
CDR3: CAINEGAGEKLFF
DNA: TGTGCCATCAACGAGGGGGCAGGTGAAAAACTGTTTTTT

J: TRBJ2-7
size: -
D: TRBD1
V: TRBV6-5
CDR3: CASSLGTGGIYEQYF
DNA: TGTGCCAGCAGTCTGGGGACAGGGGGGATTTACGAGCAGTACTTC

J: TRBJ1-3
size: -
D: TRBD1
V: TRBV6-6
CDR3: CASSEGQGSRNTIYF
DNA: TGTGCCAGCAGCGAGGGACAGGGAAGCAGAAACACCATATATTTT

J: TRBJ2-7
size: -
D: TRBD2
V: TRBV18
CDR3: CASSPPGRGGPGSSVF
DNA: TGTGCCAGCTCACCACCGGGGAGGGGAGGTCCTGGGAGCAGTGTCTTC

J: TRBJ2-5
size: -
D: -
V: TRBV6-1
CDR3: CASSEVGGAQETQYF
DNA: TGTGCCAGCAGTGAAGTTGGCGGCGCGCAAGAGACCCAGTACTTC

J: TRBJ2-2
size: -
D: TRBD1
V: TRBV10-3
CDR3: CAISGAAGQGDTGELFF
DNA: TGTGCCATCAGCGGCGCCGCGGGACAGGGTGACACCGGGGAGCTGTTTTTT

J: TRBJ2-2
size: once
D: -
V: TRBV7-2
CDR3: CASSFDVEGPYTGELFF
DNA: TGTGCCAGCAGCTTTGATGTGGAGGGGCCGTACACCGGGGAGCTGTTTTTT

J: TRBJ1-6
size: -
D: -
V: TRBV7-8
CDR3: CASSPSAGEGSPLHF
DNA: TGTGCCAGCAGCCCCAGTGCAGGGGAGGGATCACCCCTCCACTTT

J: TRBJ2-5
size: -
D: -
V: TRBV9
CDR3: CASKAGSGEGTQYF
DNA: TGTGCCAGCAAGGCCGGTTCCGGCGAGGGGACCCAGTACTTC

J: TRBJ2-3
size: -
D: TRBD2
V: TRBV7-3
CDR3: CASSSGLAGSSTDTQYF
DNA: TGTGCCAGCAGCTCGGGACTAGCGGGGTCTAGCACAGATACGCAGTATTTT

J: TRBJ2-3
size: -
D: -
V: TRBV5-1
CDR3: CASTVEGAGTQYF
DNA: TGCGCCAGCACCGTGGAGGGGGCAGGTACGCAGTATTTT

J: TRBJ2-2
size: -
D: -
V: TRBV4-3
CDR3: CASSQVDRNTGELFF
DNA: TGCGCCAGCAGCCAAGTCGACAGAAACACCGGGGAGCTGTTTTTT

J: TRBJ2-7
size: -
D: -
V: TRBV5-6
CDR3: CASSWGDGEQYF
DNA: TGTGCCAGCAGCTGGGGGGATGGGGAGCAGTACTTC

J: TRBJ1-2
size: -
D: -
V: TRBV5-1
CDR3: CASSLWPRDGYTF
DNA: TGCGCCAGCAGCTTGTGGCCCCGGGATGGCTACACCTTC

J: TRBJ2-2
size: few
D: TRBD1
V: TRBV9
CDR3: CASTNSGTGNPGELFF
DNA: TGTGCCAGCACAAACTCCGGGACAGGGAACCCCGGGGAGCTGTTTTTT

J: TRBJ1-1
size: -
D: TRBD1
V: TRBV7-9
CDR3: CASSFDHSGTVNTEAFF
DNA: TGTGCCAGCAGCTTTGATCACTCCGGGACAGTGAACACTGAAGCTTTCTTT

J: TRBJ2-2
size: few
D: -
V: TRBV6-5
CDR3: CASSYLRAGGELFF
DNA: TGTGCCAGCAGTTACCTGCGGGCGGGTGGGGAGCTGTTTTTT

J: TRBJ2-7
size: -
D: TRBD2
V: TRBV6-1
CDR3: CASSELLAGDYEQYF
DNA: TGTGCCAGCAGTGAGTTATTAGCGGGGGACTACGAGCAGTACTTC

J: TRBJ2-5
size: -
D: TRBD2
V: TRBV5-1
CDR3: CASSLTSGGFVETQYF
DNA: TGCGCCAGCAGCTTGACGAGCGGGGGGTTCGTGGAGACCCAGTACTTC

J: TRBJ1-2
size: few
D: -
V: TRBV2
CDR3: CASRDPGGGYTF
DNA: TGTGCCAGCAGGGACCCCGGCGGGGGCTACACCTTC

J: TRBJ2-1
size: -
D: -
V: TRBV5-4
CDR3: CASSSGPTNGEQFF
DNA: TGTGCCAGCAGCTCGGGTCCAACTAACGGTGAGCAGTTCTTC

J: TRBJ1-6
size: -
D: -
V: TRBV30
CDR3: CAWSGVRYNSPLHF
DNA: TGTGCCTGGAGTGGTGTACGGTATAATTCACCCCTCCACTTT

J: TRBJ2-2
size: -
D: TRBD1
V: TRBV7-9
CDR3: CSSSWDRVNTGELFF
DNA: TGTTCCAGCAGCTGGGACAGGGTTAACACCGGGGAGCTGTTTTTT

J: TRBJ1-1
size: -
D: -
V: TRBV12-2
CDR3: CASRPPALQNTEAFF
DNA: TGTGCAAGTCGCCCCCCCGCGCTCCAGAACACTGAAGCTTTCTTT

J: TRBJ2-7
size: once
D: TRBD2
V: TRBV30
CDR3: CAWSTGGRGDSYEQYF
DNA: TGTGCCTGGAGCACGGGAGGACGGGGGGACTCCTACGAGCAGTACTTC

J: TRBJ1-2
size: -
D: TRBD1
V: TRBV19
CDR3: CASSISRDSGFGYTF
DNA: TGTGCCAGTAGTATATCGCGGGACAGTGGATTTGGCTACACCTTC

J: TRBJ1-1
size: few
D: TRBD1
V: TRBV27
CDR3: CASSAGTGEAFF
DNA: TGTGCCAGCAGTGCAGGGACAGGGGAAGCTTTCTTT

J: TRBJ1-5
size: -
D: -
V: TRBV13
CDR3: CASSLGAGNQPQHF
DNA: TGTGCCAGCAGCTTAGGGGCCGGGAATCAGCCCCAGCATTTT

J: TRBJ2-3
size: -
D: TRBD2
V: TRBV4-1
CDR3: CASSQEGRGADTQYF
DNA: TGCGCCAGCAGCCAGGAGGGTCGGGGGGCAGATACGCAGTATTTT